The clone carrying this TCR beta chain was found once. The data were obtained in a study of blood T cell repertoires in COVID-19. The overall study: Samples taken during acute and convalescent COVID-19 were collected in the United States, Italy and Spain.

Original analysis: The authors estimated nucleated cell counts from reference gene primer amplification. Here immunoSEQ multiplex PCR was the method, and the copy in TCRdb shows in-frame clones only, minus some. V and J calls and clone size follow that table, whereas D and trimming were derived from the DNA. This sample yields about 280,000 clones, of which approximately 90% are seen a single time; 4.6% belongs to the top ten. Per the germline V gene, CDR1 is SGHAT and CDR2 is FQNNGV. J gave up 5 bases and V 1 base, and 13 bases lay outside the gene matches. The CDR3 has 18 amino acids. What was sequenced was peripheral blood. The chain combines TRBV11-2 with TRBJ2-5, with 10 nucleotides matching TRBD2. This sequence was found in a middle-aged man with acute or convalescent COVID-19. The CDR3 DNA sequence: TGTGCCAGCAGCTTAGGGGGGCTAGCGGGGGCCCCGGGGGAGACCCAGTACTTC. It specifies CASSLGGLAGAPGETQYF.